What follows is one T cell receptor beta chain and its context. This clonotype was found many times. Its antigen is still unknown. Base qualities are not at hand, and no much larger clone is one base apart. This sample was included in a study of T-cell reconstitution after alpha-beta-depleted transplantation in children (dated by TCRdb to 2016 to 2017). In the study overall: T-cell immune reconstitution after TCRalphabeta/CD19-depleted allogeneic hematopoietic cell transplantation in children was quantitatively tracked in the study by means of TCR repertoire profiling.

Sample treatment or condition, as interpreted from the label and publication: allogeneic hematopoietic cell transplantation with graft depleted of TCRalphabeta T cells and CD19 B cells. Transplant recipients were children who received TCRalphabeta/CD19-depleted allogeneic hematopoietic cell grafts. The paper's findings and limits, for the study overall: Over the following months the frequencies of hyperexpanded clones went down, and after one year T-cell counts and TCRbeta diversity were mostly credited to newly produced T cells. In some patients, high TCRbeta diversity at day 60 was attributed to recipient T cells and intrathymic progenitors that had survived conditioning. Apparently early alphabetaT-cell count recovery about two months after transplant reportedly relied on only several hundred rapidly expanded clones derived from non-depleted graft cells.

CDR1 is given as SEHNR and CDR2 as FQNEAQ, both from the germline V gene (reference sequence). Trimming at the junction amounts to 2 bases on V and 4 bases on J, and the germline ends lie 17 bases apart. CDR3 length: 16 amino acids, cysteine to phenylalanine. The entry retains the CDR3 DNA only, 48 bases that are in frame from base 1. Library preparation used PCR. Sequencing relied on an Illumina HiSeq 2500. To normalize quantification of the TCRbeta repertoire, the TCR libraries were built with molecular barcoding that relied on unique molecular identifiers. In-frame beta chains were kept once TCRdb had trimmed the public reads at Q25 with fastp and called clones with MiXCR. One record per CDR3 amino acid sequence lists the most common genes and DNA. This sample has about 110,000 distinct CDR3 sequences in its table, and approximately 6.6% of those were observed once. The ten largest clones capture 20% to 25% of the sample.

This TCR was recovered from a male patient between 2 and 10 years old who had a stem cell transplant for acute lymphoblastic leukemia, so the T cells may come from the graft donor. The starting material was PBMCs, mostly from graft donor cells, obtained 360 days after TCRalphabeta/CD19-depleted stem cell transplant. Here the chain combines TRBV7-9 and TRBJ2-5; no D gene call is confident. The DNA sequence follows: TGTGCCAGCAGCTTAATAGGAAGGTCCCAAGGAGAGACCCAGTACTTC. The translation is CASSLIGRSQGETQYF.